The 14 T cell receptor beta chains listed next were all sequenced from one sample in a study of cytomegalovirus exposure and HLA in healthy donors. Both 60 Vbeta primers and 13 Jbeta primers went into the PCR. Sequencing was performed with immunoSEQ multiplex PCR; in TCRdb, only in-frame clones are kept and a portion is missing. Among under 90,000 clones, about two thirds were seen once, and the ten largest hold 6% to 9.5%. The sequencing input was PBMCs. The receptors shown here come from a man aged 35 to 55 in good health and CMV-seropositive.

The chain is built from TRBV6-5 and TRBJ1-2; D call uncertain. V was pared by 5 bases and J by 8 bases, with 15 bases between. CDR1 and CDR2 from the germline V gene are MNHEY and SVGAGI. CDR3 length: 13 residues. The CDR3 region is CASSPTRGGGYTF. The CDR3 DNA reads TGTGCCAGCAGTCCTACTCGAGGAGGCGGCTACACCTTC.

This clone showed up just once. The chain uses TRBV6-6 and TRBJ1-3; TRBD1 matches 7 bases. Trimming took 1 base from V and 2 from J; bases not matched to a gene: 5. CDR1 and CDR2 from the germline V gene are MNHNY and SVGAGI (reference sequence). This CDR3 region has 16 residues. CDR3 region: CASSYLTGITGNTIYF. In DNA, the CDR3 is TGTGCCAGCAGTTACTTGACAGGGATTACTGGAAACACCATATATTTT.

V usage is TRBV27 and J usage is TRBJ1-5, with 7 bases identical to TRBD1. V trimming: 5 bases; J trimming: 4 bases; junction bases outside the gene matches: 2. The length of the CDR3 is 13 residues. Germline V CDR1 and CDR2: MNHEY, SMNVEV (reference sequence). The CDR3 is CASSVQGNQPQHF. CDR3 nucleotides: TGTGCCAGCAGTGTACAGGGGAATCAGCCCCAGCATTTT.

The V gene is TRBV5-1, the J gene TRBJ1-1; D unclear. Trimming shortened V by 5 bases and J by 5 bases, and 13 bases separated the two germline ends. Germline V lookup: CDR1 SGHRS, CDR2 YFSETQ. The CDR3 covers 13 residues. As DNA, the CDR3 is TGCGCCAGCAGTCAACCGGGAGCTACTGAAGCTTTCTTT. Translating it yields CASSQPGATEAFF. Combining the CDR3 with reference TRBV5-1 and TRBJ1-1 gives the whole variable domain KAGVTQTPRYLIKTRGQQVTLSCSPISGHRSVSWYQQTPGQGLQFLFEYFSETQRNKGNFPGRFSGRQFSNSRSEMNVSTLELGDSALYLCASSQPGATEAFFGQGTRLTVV.

This clone was observed at least ten times. The chain is built from TRBV30 and TRBJ2-5; 9 bases map to TRBD1. This CDR3 contains 16 residues. V shed 2 bases and J 4 bases; nucleotides not matched to a gene: 11. CDR1 GTSNPN and CDR2 SVGIG come from the germline V gene (reference sequence). The CDR3 DNA reads as TGTGCCTGGAGTCCCAAAGGACAGGGGATGCGAGAGACCCAGTACTTC. This translates into CAWSPKGQGMRETQYF.

This clone has only a few counts. The CDR3 coding sequence is TGCGCCACGAAAGGACTGATTGACGGAAACACCATATATTTT. Its translation is CATKGLIDGNTIYF. The V gene is TRBV10-2, the J gene TRBJ1-3; D is unclear. CDR3 size: 14 residues. The germline V gene has CDR1 WSHSY and CDR2 SAAADI. The V and J ends lost 10 bases and 4 bases respectively, with 17 bases between them.

This clone was seen a few times. This sequence joins TRBV28 and TRBJ1-2; D might be TRBD1 (5 bases). V lost 1 base and J 8 bases, leaving 17 bases between the germline ends. The germline V gene encodes CDR1 MDHEN and CDR2 SYDVKM. The CDR3 is 15 residues long. CDR3 bases: TGTGCCAGCAGTTTATCCCCAGGGCAGGGAAGCGGCTACACCTTC. It is translated as CASSLSPGQGSGYTF.

This clone was found once. The chain recombines TRBV19 with TRBJ1-6, with D unclear. Looked up from germline, CDR1 is LNHDA and CDR2 is SQIVND (reference sequence). Trimming cost V 10 bases and J 6 bases, with 13 bases left between them. CDR3 length: 13 amino acids. The CDR3 is CATSWLSNSPLHF. In DNA, the CDR3 is TGTGCCACCTCATGGTTGAGTAATTCACCCCTCCACTTT.

The V gene is TRBV5-1, the J gene TRBJ1-6; D remains ambiguous. This CDR3 has 16 residues. The germline V gene encodes CDR1 SGHRS and CDR2 YFSETQ. V was trimmed by 0 bases and J by 0 bases, leaving 7 bases between them. The CDR3 sequence is CASSLGQGSYNSPLHF. The DNA for the CDR3 is TGCGCCAGCAGCTTGGGACAAGGCTCCTATAATTCACCCCTCCACTTT.

This clone was detected a few times. The genes are TRBV7-9 and TRBJ2-2, with D possibly TRBD1 on 6 matching bases. Trimming removed 5 bases at V and 0 bases at J, with 13 bases between. Looked up from germline, CDR1 is SEHNR and CDR2 is FQNEAQ (reference sequence). This CDR3 has 16 amino acids. The CDR3 sequence is CASSHQGLTNTGELFF. CDR3 coding DNA: TGTGCCAGCAGCCACCAGGGGCTAACGAACACCGGGGAGCTGTTTTTT.

This clone has a handful of counts. The V and J genes are TRBV10-2 and TRBJ2-7; 10 bases fit TRBD2. Germline V CDR1 and CDR2: WSHSY, SAAADI. V lost 3 bases and J lost 5; bases outside the gene matches: 16. The CDR3 extends over 18 amino acids. The CDR3 protein is CASSDQRRKAGGIHEQYF. Here the CDR3 DNA reads TGCGCCAGCAGTGATCAGCGGCGGAAAGCGGGAGGGATCCACGAGCAGTACTTC.

V and J are TRBV5-1 and TRBJ2-5; 8 nucleotides line up with TRBD2. Germline values: CDR1 SGHRS, CDR2 YFSETQ. With 3 bases clipped from V and 2 bases from J, the junction kept 9 bases outside the gene matches. CDR3 length equals 16 residues. The CDR3 spells CASSSGGGGGQETQYF. CDR3 coding DNA: TGCGCCAGCAGCTCCGGGGGGGGCGGGGGGCAAGAGACCCAGTACTTC.

This clone was seen a few times. V is TRBV29-1 and J is TRBJ1-1, with a tentative D call TRBD1 (6 bases). Germline V gene lookup returns CDR1 SQVTM and CDR2 ANQGSEA. V gave up 3 bases and J gave up 1 base, with 9 bases separating them. CDR3 length: 13 residues. CDR3 amino acids: CSVDRGQNTEAFF. CDR3 nucleotide sequence: TGCAGCGTTGACAGGGGACAGAACACTGAAGCTTTCTTT.

Ten or more counts support this clone. The chain employs TRBV11-2 and TRBJ1-6; D ambiguous. Germline V gives CDR1 SGHAT, CDR2 FQNNGV. The V and J ends lost 0 bases and 7 bases respectively, with 10 bases between them. The CDR3 length is 15 residues. For the CDR3, the DNA is TGTGCCAGCAGCTTAGAGGCGGGGTTCAATTCACCCCTCCACTTT. As protein: CASSLEAGFNSPLHF.